Listed below are T cell receptor beta chains from one sample, sequenced in a study of Ad26.COV2.S vaccination and SARS-CoV-2 variants. Sequencing used immunoSEQ multiplex PCR; TCRdb keeps in-frame clones, though not all of them. The sample yields about 350,000 clones, around 86% seen once. The sample here was peripheral blood, taken in a trial of Ad26.COV2.S vaccine versus placebo. The receptor source for this set is a person aged 18-60 years who received the Ad26.COV2.S COVID-19 vaccine or a placebo. The CDR3 runs from the conserved cysteine through the conserved F or W. A D gene is named only where the DNA matches it firmly. For some rows the clone size is stated as once, few or many, or as a class when expanded; others skip it.

V	D	size	J	DNA	CDR3
TRBV6-5	NA	NA	TRBJ1-4	TGTGCCAGCAGTCCAAGCAGTGAAAAACTGTTTTTT	CASSPSSEKLFF
TRBV5-1	NA	few	TRBJ2-3	TGCGCCAGCAGCTTAATCGGGGGTCGGGCGGGGGCCCGCACAGATACGCAGTATTTT	CASSLIGGRAGARTDTQYF
TRBV4-1	NA	NA	TRBJ1-5	TGCGCCAGCAGCCAAGCAATGGGGGGGAGCAATCAGCCCCAGCATTTT	CASSQAMGGSNQPQHF
TRBV7-9	NA	NA	TRBJ1-1	TGTGCCAGCAGCCTTACAGCCGAGAACACTGAAGCTTTCTTT	CASSLTAENTEAFF
TRBV21-1	NA	NA	TRBJ1-5	TGTGCCAGCAGCAAAACCCGGGACAGAGCCCACAATCAGCCCCAGCATTTT	CASSKTRDRAHNQPQHF
TRBV5-1	NA	NA	TRBJ2-2	TGCGCCAGCAGCTATTACGGCACGAACACCGGGGAGCTGTTTTTT	CASSYYGTNTGELFF
TRBV11-3	NA	NA	TRBJ2-2	TGTGCCAGCAGCTCCTCTTGGGGGGGCTACACCGGGGAGCTGTTTTTT	CASSSSWGGYTGELFF
TRBV30	NA	NA	TRBJ2-1	TGTGCCTGGAGTGTGGGGCCGAATGAGCAGTTCTTC	CAWSVGPNEQFF
TRBV18	TRBD1	NA	TRBJ2-7	TGTGCCAGCTCACGCAGTGCAGGGGGCTCCTACGAGCAGTACTTC	CASSRSAGGSYEQYF
TRBV11-2	NA	NA	TRBJ2-2	TGTGCCAGCAGCTTAGATATAGGGGTGCGCACCGGGGAGCTGTTTTTT	CASSLDIGVRTGELFF
TRBV20-1	NA	NA	TRBJ2-1	TGCAGTGCTAGGGGAGATGAGCAGTTCTTC	CSARGDEQFF
TRBV4-1	NA	NA	TRBJ1-1	TGCGCCAGCAGCCCCGGGGGGGGGAACACTGAAGCTTTCTTT	CASSPGGGNTEAFF
TRBV7-2	NA	NA	TRBJ1-5	TGTGCCAGCAGCTCACGGGGGGATCAGCCCCAGCATTTT	CASSSRGDQPQHF
TRBV11-3	NA	NA	TRBJ2-5	TGTGCCAGCAGCGCCGGGGGCACCCATCAAGAGACCCAGTACTTC	CASSAGGTHQETQYF
TRBV7-2	TRBD1	NA	TRBJ1-1	TGTGCCAGCAGCTTAGGGGACAGGAAGAACACTGAAGCTTTCTTT	CASSLGDRKNTEAFF
TRBV9	TRBD1	once	TRBJ1-2	TGTGCCAGCAGCGAAGGGGACAGGGGTGATTACTATGGCTACACCTTC	CASSEGDRGDYYGYTF
TRBV5-1	TRBD1	NA	TRBJ2-7	TGCGCCAGCAGCTTAGGGACAGGGTTCTACGAGCAGTACTTC	CASSLGTGFYEQYF
TRBV5-5	NA	NA	TRBJ1-1	TGTGCCAGCAGCCTGGCGGGTCGAGGGACTGAAGCTTTCTTT	CASSLAGRGTEAFF
TRBV11-2	NA	few	TRBJ1-2	TGTGCCAGCAGCTTTTCGGGCCCAAGCCCTAACTATGGCTACACCTTC	CASSFSGPSPNYGYTF
TRBV5-6	TRBD1	NA	TRBJ2-7	TGTGCCAGCAGCGTCATAGGGACAGCGATTTCCTACGAGCAGTACTTC	CASSVIGTAISYEQYF
TRBV11-2	TRBD1	NA	TRBJ1-4	TGTGCCAGCAGCTTAATGGGGACAGGTTACGGGAATGAAAAACTGTTTTTT	CASSLMGTGYGNEKLFF
TRBV7-9	NA	once	TRBJ2-2	TGTGCCAGCAGCGACCCGAGGGAAGCCGGGGAGCTGTTTTTT	CASSDPREAGELFF
TRBV27	NA	NA	TRBJ2-1	TGTGCCAGCAGTTTAACCGCGACGACCGGGTTCTATGAGCAGTTCTTC	CASSLTATTGFYEQFF
TRBV5-1	NA	NA	TRBJ1-1	TGCGCCAGCAGCTTGGAGCCGGCGAACACTGAAGCTTTCTTT	CASSLEPANTEAFF
TRBV6-6	TRBD1	NA	TRBJ1-6	TGTGCCAGCAGTTACTCAGGGGACAGTAATAATTCACCCCTCCACTTT	CASSYSGDSNNSPLHF
TRBV30	NA	NA	TRBJ2-6	TGTGCCTGGAGTGTGGGCGGCTCCTCTGGGGCCAACGTCCTGACTTTC	CAWSVGGSSGANVLTF
TRBV14	NA	NA	TRBJ2-4	TGTGCCAGCAGCCAAGTAACGGGGACCAAAAACATTCAGTACTTC	CASSQVTGTKNIQYF
TRBV9	NA	NA	TRBJ2-7	TGTGCCAGCAGCGTAGATGGCAGGGTGCAGAACGAGCAGTACTTC	CASSVDGRVQNEQYF
TRBV4-3	TRBD1	NA	TRBJ2-7	TGCGCCAGCAGCCAAGGCGGACAGGGGGGGTCCTACGAGCAGTACTTC	CASSQGGQGGSYEQYF
TRBV3-1/TRBV3-2	NA	NA	TRBJ1-2	TGTGCCAGCAGCCAAGACAGAGGGAACTATGGCTACACCTTC	CASSQDRGNYGYTF
TRBV9	TRBD1	NA	TRBJ1-2	TGTGCCAGCAGCTTGGGACAGGGGGTTGGTGGCTACACCTTC	CASSLGQGVGGYTF
TRBV5-1	NA	few	TRBJ2-7	TGCGCCAGCAGCGGCTCCGGGACAAATACGGAGCAGTACTTC	CASSGSGTNTEQYF
TRBV5-4	TRBD1	NA	TRBJ2-7	TGTGCCAGCAGCTCCCCGGGACAGGGATTTACCGAGCAGTACTTC	CASSSPGQGFTEQYF
TRBV2	NA	NA	TRBJ2-1	TGTGCCAGCAACCTAGCCGGCGATGAGCAGTTCTTC	CASNLAGDEQFF
TRBV19	NA	NA	TRBJ1-2	TGTGCCAGTAGTATCCGGGATGGCTACACCTTC	CASSIRDGYTF
TRBV27	NA	NA	TRBJ1-3	TGTGCCAGCAGTTTATCGTCTGGAAACACCATATATTTT	CASSLSSGNTIYF
TRBV2	NA	NA	TRBJ1-1	TGTGCCAAAGCGGATGGAGCTTTCTTT	CAKADGAFF
TRBV19	NA	NA	TRBJ1-2	TGTGCCAGTAGTCTGGGACGCATGATTAACTATGGCTACACCTTC	CASSLGRMINYGYTF
TRBV7-9	NA	NA	TRBJ1-1	TGTGCCAGCAGCCCCCCACAGGACGGCACTGAAGCTTTCTTT	CASSPPQDGTEAFF
TRBV27	TRBD2	NA	TRBJ2-1	TGTGCCAGCAGTCTACAAACTAGCGGGGGGGCCAATGAGCAGTTCTTC	CASSLQTSGGANEQFF
TRBV3-1/TRBV3-2	NA	NA	TRBJ1-4	TGTGCCAGCAGCCAAGTTCAGGGTGGAAAACTGTTTTTT	CASSQVQGGKLFF
TRBV5-1	NA	once	TRBJ2-2	TGCGCCAGCAAACAGGGACCAGGGGCCGCCGGGGAGCTGTTTTTT	CASKQGPGAAGELFF
TRBV19	TRBD1	NA	TRBJ2-7	TGTGCCAGTAGTCCTTGGACAGGCCAGGTCTACGAGCAGTACTTC	CASSPWTGQVYEQYF
TRBV5-5	TRBD1	NA	TRBJ1-2	TGTGCCAGCAGCTTGGCCGCGGGGCAGGGGGGTAACTATGGCTACACCTTC	CASSLAAGQGGNYGYTF
TRBV7-9	NA	NA	TRBJ1-1	TGTGCCAGCAGCTTCCGGAGGGGCGCTGAAGCTTTCTTT	CASSFRRGAEAFF